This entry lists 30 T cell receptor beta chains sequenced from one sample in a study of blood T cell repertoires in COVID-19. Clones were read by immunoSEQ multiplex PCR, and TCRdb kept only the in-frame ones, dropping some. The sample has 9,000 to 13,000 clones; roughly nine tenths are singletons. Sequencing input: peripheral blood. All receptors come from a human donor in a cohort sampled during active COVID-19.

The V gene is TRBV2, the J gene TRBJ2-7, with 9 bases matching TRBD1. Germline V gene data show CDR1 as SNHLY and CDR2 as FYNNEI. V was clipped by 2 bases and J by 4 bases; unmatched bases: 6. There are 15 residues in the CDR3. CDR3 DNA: TGTGCCAGCAGTGAACCCCGGACAGGGGAGTACGAGCAGTACTTC. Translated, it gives CASSEPRTGEYEQYF.

CDR3 region: CASKRRSTDTQYF. Written as DNA, the CDR3 is TGTGCCAGCAAGCGGCGAAGCACAGATACGCAGTATTTT. This chain links TRBV27 with TRBJ2-3; possibly TRBD2 for D (5 bases). The length of the CDR3 is 13 residues. The germline CDR1 and CDR2 sequences are MNHEY and SMNVEV (reference sequence). Deletions cut 7 bases from V and 0 bases from J, with 8 bases between.

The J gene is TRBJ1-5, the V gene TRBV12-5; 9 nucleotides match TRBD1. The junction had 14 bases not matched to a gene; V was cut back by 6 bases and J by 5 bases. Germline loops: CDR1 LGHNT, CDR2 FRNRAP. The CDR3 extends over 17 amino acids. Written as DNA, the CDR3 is TGTGCTAGTGGGCCCCCGGGACAGGGAGGCCCCGATCAGCCCCAGCATTTT. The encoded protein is CASGPPGQGGPDQPQHF.

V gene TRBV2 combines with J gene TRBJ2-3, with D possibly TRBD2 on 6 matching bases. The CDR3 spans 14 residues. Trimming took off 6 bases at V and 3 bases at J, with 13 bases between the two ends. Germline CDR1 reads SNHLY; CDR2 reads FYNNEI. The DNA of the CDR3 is TGTGCCAGCAGGGGGGGTGTTAGGACAGATACGCAGTATTTT. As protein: CASRGGVRTDTQYF.

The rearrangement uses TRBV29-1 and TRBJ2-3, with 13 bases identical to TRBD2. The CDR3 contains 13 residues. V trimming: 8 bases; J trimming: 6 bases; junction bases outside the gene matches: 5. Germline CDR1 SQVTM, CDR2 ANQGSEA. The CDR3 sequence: CSQRTSGGDTQYF. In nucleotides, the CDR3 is TGCAGCCAGAGGACTAGCGGGGGTGATACGCAGTATTTT.

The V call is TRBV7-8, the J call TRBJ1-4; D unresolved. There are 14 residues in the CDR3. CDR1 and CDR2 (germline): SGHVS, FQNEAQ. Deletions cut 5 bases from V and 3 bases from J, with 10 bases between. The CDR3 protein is CASSDRVSNEKLFF. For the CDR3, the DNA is TGTGCCAGCAGCGACCGGGTCTCTAATGAAAAACTGTTTTTT.

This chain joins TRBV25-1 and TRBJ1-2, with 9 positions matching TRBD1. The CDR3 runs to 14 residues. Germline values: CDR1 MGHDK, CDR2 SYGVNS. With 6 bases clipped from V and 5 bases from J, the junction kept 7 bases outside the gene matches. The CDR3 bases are TGTGCCAGCAGAGGGACAGGGATTGATTATGGCTACACCTTC. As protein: CASRGTGIDYGYTF.

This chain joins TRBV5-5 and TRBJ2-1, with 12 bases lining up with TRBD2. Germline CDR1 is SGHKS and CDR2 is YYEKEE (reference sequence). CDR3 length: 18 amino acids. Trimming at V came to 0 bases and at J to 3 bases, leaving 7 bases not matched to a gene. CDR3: CASSLESSGGASYNEQFF. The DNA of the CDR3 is TGTGCCAGCAGCTTGGAGTCTAGCGGGGGGGCCAGCTACAATGAGCAGTTCTTC.

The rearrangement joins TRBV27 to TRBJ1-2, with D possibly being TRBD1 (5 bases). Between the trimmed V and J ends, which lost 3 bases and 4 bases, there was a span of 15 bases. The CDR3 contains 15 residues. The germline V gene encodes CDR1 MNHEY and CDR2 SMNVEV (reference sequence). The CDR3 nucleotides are TGTGCCAGCAGTTTTGTTCAGGGACTCCTCTATGGCTACACCTTC. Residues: CASSFVQGLLYGYTF.

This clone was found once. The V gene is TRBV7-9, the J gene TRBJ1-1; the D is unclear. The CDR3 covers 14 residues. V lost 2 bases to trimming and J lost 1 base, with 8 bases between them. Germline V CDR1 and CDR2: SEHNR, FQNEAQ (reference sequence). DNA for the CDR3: TGTGCCAGCAGCTTAAATGGCGGGAACACTGAAGCTTTCTTT. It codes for CASSLNGGNTEAFF. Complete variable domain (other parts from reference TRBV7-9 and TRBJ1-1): DTGVSQNPRHKITKRGQNVTFRCDPISEHNRLYWYRQTLGQGPEFLTYFQNEAQLEKSRLLSDRFSAERPKGSFSTLEIQRTEQGDSAMYLCASSLNGGNTEAFFGQGTRLTVV.

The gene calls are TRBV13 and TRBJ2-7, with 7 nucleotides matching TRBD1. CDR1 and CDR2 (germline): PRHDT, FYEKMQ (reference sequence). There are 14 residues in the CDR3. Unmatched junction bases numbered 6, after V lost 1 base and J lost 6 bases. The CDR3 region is CASSLVGRGSEQYF. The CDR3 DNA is TGTGCCAGCAGCTTAGTCGGCAGGGGGAGCGAGCAGTACTTC.

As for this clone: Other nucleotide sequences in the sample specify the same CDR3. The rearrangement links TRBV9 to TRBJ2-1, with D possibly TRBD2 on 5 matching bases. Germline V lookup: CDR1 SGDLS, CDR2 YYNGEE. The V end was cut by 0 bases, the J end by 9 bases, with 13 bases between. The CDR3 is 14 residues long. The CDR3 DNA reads TGTGCCAGCAGCGTAGGGGGTCGGGCGGGTGAGCAGTTCTTC. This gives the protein CASSVGGRAGEQFF. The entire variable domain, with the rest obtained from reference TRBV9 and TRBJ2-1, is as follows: DSGVTQTPKHLITATGQRVTLRCSPRSGDLSVYWYQQSLDQGLQFLIQYYNGEERAKGNILERFSAQQFPDLHSELNLSSLELGDSALYFCASSVGGRAGEQFFGPGTRLTVL.

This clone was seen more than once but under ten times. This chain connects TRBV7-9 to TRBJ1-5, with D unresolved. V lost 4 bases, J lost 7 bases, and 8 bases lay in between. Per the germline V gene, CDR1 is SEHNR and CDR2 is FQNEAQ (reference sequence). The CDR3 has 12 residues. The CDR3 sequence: CASSSGEQPQHF. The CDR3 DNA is TGTGCCAGCAGCTCGGGTGAGCAGCCCCAGCATTTT.

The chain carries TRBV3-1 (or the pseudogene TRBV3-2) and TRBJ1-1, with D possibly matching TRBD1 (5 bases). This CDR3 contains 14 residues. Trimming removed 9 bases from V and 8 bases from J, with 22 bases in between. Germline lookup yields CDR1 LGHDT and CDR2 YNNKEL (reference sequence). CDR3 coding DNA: TGTGCCAGTCGCCCTCAGGGCCTTGGGGCGGAAGCTTTCTTT. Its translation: CASRPQGLGAEAFF.

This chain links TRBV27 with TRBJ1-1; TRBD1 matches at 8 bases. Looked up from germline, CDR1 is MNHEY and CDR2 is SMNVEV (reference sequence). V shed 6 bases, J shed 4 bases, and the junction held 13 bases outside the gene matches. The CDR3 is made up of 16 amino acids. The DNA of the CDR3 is TGTGCCAGCAGCACTGGACAGGGAATGAGGGGCACTGAAGCTTTCTTT. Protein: CASSTGQGMRGTEAFF.

CDR3 protein: CASSLPRDRGLTVYGYTF. CDR3 bases: TGTGCCAGCAGCTTACCCCGGGACAGGGGGTTGACAGTCTATGGCTACACCTTC. V is TRBV7-2 and J is TRBJ1-2, with 11 bases that match TRBD1. Germline CDR1 reads SGHTA; CDR2 reads FQGNSA. The V segment lost 2 bases and the J segment 4 bases; nucleotides outside the gene matches: 12. This CDR3 region has 18 residues.

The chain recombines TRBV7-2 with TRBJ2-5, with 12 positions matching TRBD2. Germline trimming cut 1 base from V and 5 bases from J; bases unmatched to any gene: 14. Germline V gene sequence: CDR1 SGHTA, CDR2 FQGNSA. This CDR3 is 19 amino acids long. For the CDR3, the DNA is TGTGCCAGCAGCTTAGGGGGAGGACTAGCGGGGACCCCCCGGGAGACCCAGTACTTC. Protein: CASSLGGGLAGTPRETQYF.

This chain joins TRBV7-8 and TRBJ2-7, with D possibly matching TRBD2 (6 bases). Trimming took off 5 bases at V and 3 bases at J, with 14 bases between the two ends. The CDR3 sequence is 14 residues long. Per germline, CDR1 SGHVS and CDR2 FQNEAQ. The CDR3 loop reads CASSPDGGIYEQYF. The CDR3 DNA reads TGTGCCAGCAGCCCAGATGGGGGGATCTACGAGCAGTACTTC.

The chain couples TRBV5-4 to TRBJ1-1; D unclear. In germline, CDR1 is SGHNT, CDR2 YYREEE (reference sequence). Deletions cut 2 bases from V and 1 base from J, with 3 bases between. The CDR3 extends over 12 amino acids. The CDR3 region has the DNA TGTGCCAGCAGCTTCGGGAACACTGAAGCTTTCTTT. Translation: CASSFGNTEAFF. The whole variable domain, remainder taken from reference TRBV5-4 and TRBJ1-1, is ETGVTQSPTHLIKTRGQQVTLRCSSQSGHNTVSWYQQALGQGPQFIFQYYREEENGRGNFPPRFSGLQFPNYSSELNVNALELDDSALYLCASSFGNTEAFFGQGTRLTVV.

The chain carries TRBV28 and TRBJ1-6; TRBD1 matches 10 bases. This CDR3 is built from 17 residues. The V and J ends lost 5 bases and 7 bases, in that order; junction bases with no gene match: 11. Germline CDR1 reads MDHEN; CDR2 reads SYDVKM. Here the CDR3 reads CASSLYDRGRKNSPLHF. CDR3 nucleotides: TGTGCCAGCAGTCTCTATGACAGGGGGCGGAAAAATTCACCCCTCCACTTT.

The CDR3 spells CASGRESSYEQYF. DNA of the CDR3: TGTGCCAGCGGTCGGGAGAGCTCCTACGAGCAGTACTTC. The rearrangement joins TRBV6-5 to TRBJ2-7; tentatively, D is TRBD2 (6 bases). CDR1 is MNHEY and CDR2 is SVGAGI in the germline V gene. V lost 8 bases, J lost 0 bases, and 11 bases lay in between. The CDR3 runs to 13 residues.

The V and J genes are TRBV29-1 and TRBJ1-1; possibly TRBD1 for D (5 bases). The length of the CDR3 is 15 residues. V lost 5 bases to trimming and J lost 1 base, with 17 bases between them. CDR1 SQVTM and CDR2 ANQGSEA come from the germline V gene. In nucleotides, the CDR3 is TGCAGCGTTAAGGGGACTGGGTCCGGGAACACTGAAGCTTTCTTT. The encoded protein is CSVKGTGSGNTEAFF.

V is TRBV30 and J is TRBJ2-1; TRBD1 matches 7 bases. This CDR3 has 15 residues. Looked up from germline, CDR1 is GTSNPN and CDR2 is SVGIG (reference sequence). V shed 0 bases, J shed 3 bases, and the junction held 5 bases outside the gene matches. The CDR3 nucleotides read TGTGCCTGGAGTGTAGAGGGACAGCTCTACAATGAGCAGTTCTTC. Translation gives CAWSVEGQLYNEQFF.

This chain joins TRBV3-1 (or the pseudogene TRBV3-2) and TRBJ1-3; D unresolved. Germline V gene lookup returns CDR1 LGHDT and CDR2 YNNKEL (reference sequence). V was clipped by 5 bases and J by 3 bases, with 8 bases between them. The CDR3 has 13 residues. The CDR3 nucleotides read TGTGCCAGCAGCTGGAGAGTTGGAAACACCATATATTTT. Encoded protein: CASSWRVGNTIYF.

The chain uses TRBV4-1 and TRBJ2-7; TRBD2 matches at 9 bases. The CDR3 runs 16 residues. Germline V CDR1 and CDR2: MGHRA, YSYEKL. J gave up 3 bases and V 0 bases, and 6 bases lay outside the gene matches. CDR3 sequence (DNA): TGCGCCAGCAGCCAAGAAGGGACTAGCTTCCACTACGAGCAGTACTTC. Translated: CASSQEGTSFHYEQYF.

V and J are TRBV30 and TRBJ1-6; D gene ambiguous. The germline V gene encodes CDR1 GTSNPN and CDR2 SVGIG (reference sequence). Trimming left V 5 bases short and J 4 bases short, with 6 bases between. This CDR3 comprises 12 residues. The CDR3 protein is CAWERYNSPLHF. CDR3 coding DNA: TGTGCCTGGGAGCGGTATAATTCACCCCTCCACTTT.

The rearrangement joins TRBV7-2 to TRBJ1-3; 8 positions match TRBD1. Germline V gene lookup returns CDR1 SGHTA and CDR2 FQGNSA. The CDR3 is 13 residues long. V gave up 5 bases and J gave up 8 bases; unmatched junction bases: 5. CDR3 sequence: CASSLGQGDTIYF. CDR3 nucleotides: TGTGCCAGCAGCCTCGGACAGGGTGACACCATATATTTT.

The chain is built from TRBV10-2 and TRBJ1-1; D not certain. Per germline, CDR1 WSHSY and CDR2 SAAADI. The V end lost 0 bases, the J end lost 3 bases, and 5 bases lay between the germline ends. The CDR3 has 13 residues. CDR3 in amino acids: CASSESPDTEAFF. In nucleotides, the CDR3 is TGCGCCAGCAGTGAGTCCCCGGACACTGAAGCTTTCTTT.

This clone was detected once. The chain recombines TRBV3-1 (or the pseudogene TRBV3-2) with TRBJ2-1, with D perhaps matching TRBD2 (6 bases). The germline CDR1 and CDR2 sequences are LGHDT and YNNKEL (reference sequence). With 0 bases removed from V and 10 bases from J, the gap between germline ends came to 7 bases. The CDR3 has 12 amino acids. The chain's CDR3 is CASSQEGREQFF. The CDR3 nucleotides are TGTGCCAGCAGCCAAGAGGGGAGGGAGCAGTTCTTC.

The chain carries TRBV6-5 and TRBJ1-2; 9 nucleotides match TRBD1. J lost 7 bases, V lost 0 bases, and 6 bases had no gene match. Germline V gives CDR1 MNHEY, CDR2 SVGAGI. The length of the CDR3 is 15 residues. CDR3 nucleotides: TGTGCCAGCAGTTACTCGACAGGGGGGTTGTTTGGCTACACCTTC. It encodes CASSYSTGGLFGYTF.